Below are 27 T cell receptor beta chains sequenced from a single sample in a study of vaccination and CD4 T cells after COVID-19. Treatment of the sample: roughly 11-day PBMC culture with coronavirus spike peptide pools or control peptides (ViraFEST assay). No antigen has been identified for these receptors. Researchers used the Oncomine TCR Beta short-read assay to sequence DNA from cultured CD4+ T cells. TCRdb analysed the PCR reads with MiXCR anew, one entry per CDR3 protein. Among over 10,000 distinct CDR3 sequences listed, approximately 50% were seen once. Specimen: CD4+ T cells from blood, cultured in vitro. Source of these receptors: a human donor who had recovered from COVID-19.

This clonotype was picked up one time. The rearrangement joins TRBV7-9 to TRBJ2-5; 9 nucleotides match TRBD2. Germline V lookup: CDR1 SEHNR, CDR2 FQNEAQ (reference sequence). With V trimmed by 2 bases and J by 3 bases, 7 bases remained unmatched. This CDR3 comprises 16 residues. CDR3 nucleotides: TGTGCCAGCAGCTTATCCGCGGGAGGGCCGGAAGAGACCCAGTACTTC. Translated: CASSLSAGGPEETQYF.

The chain is built from TRBV10-3 and TRBJ2-1; 11 bases are shared with TRBD2. Unmatched junction bases numbered 6, after V lost 0 bases and J lost 8 bases. The CDR3 is made up of 16 amino acids. CDR1 is ENHRY and CDR2 is SYGVKD in the germline V gene. CDR3 in DNA: TGTGCCATCAGTGAGTCAACTAGCGGGAGAGGGTATGAGCAGTTCTTC. Its translation is CAISESTSGRGYEQFF.

This clonotype was counted a few times. The chain uses TRBV7-2 and TRBJ2-3; 7 nucleotides line up with TRBD2. The CDR3 length is 15 residues. Germline V lookup: CDR1 SGHTA, CDR2 FQGNSA. V was clipped by 6 bases and J by 6 bases; unmatched bases: 12. The CDR3 spells CASSRTLAGEDTQYF. The CDR3 nucleotides read TGTGCCAGCAGTCGCACTCTGGCGGGAGAGGATACGCAGTATTTT.

This clonotype was found a few times. The junction differs from germline at one of its ends, possibly a read error. The chain links TRBV28 to TRBJ2-1; perhaps TRBD2 as D (5 bases). The CDR3 loop spans 12 amino acids. Germline V gene data show CDR1 as MDHEN and CDR2 as SYDVKM. CDR3 DNA: TGTGCCAGCAGTTCCGCCCCAGCAAGGGAGTACTTC. It translates to CASSSAPAREYF. Complete variable domain (other parts from reference TRBV28 and TRBJ2-1): DVKVTQSSRYLVKRTGEKVFLECVQDMDHENMFWYRQDPGLGLRLIYFSYDVKMKEKGDIPEGYSVSREKKERFSLILESASTNQTSMYLCASSSAPAREYFGPGTRLTVL.

This clonotype came up a few times. The rearrangement joins TRBV11-2 to TRBJ2-3, with TRBD2 matching over 7 bases. After removal of 2 bases from V and 1 base from J, the junction contained 6 bases not matched to a gene. The CDR3 contains 16 residues. Germline CDR1 and CDR2: SGHAT and FQNNGV. The CDR3 DNA reads TGTGCCAGCAGCTTAAGCGGGACGCCAGGCACAGATACGCAGTATTTT. Its translation is CASSLSGTPGTDTQYF.

Only a few counts were recorded for this clonotype. The CDR3 DNA reads TGTGCCAGCAGTTTGCTGACAGAAGAAGCTTTCTTT. This translates into CASSLLTEEAFF. This chain uses TRBV28 with TRBJ1-1; D might be TRBD1 (5 bases). Germline lookup yields CDR1 MDHEN and CDR2 SYDVKM. Trimming left V 3 bases short and J 8 bases short, with 10 bases between. CDR3 size: 12 residues. Based on the CDR3 plus reference TRBV28 and TRBJ1-1, the full variable domain is DVKVTQSSRYLVKRTGEKVFLECVQDMDHENMFWYRQDPGLGLRLIYFSYDVKMKEKGDIPEGYSVSREKKERFSLILESASTNQTSMYLCASSLLTEEAFFGQGTRLTVV.

V gene TRBV19 combines with J gene TRBJ2-3, with D unclear. Trimming removed 5 bases from V and 3 bases from J, with 6 bases in between. The V gene's germline CDR1 is LNHDA and CDR2 SQIVND (reference sequence). This CDR3 is 12 amino acids long. CDR3 DNA sequence: TGTGCCAGTAGTTTAAATACAGATACGCAGTATTTT. Protein product: CASSLNTDTQYF. The variable domain in full, completed from reference TRBV19 and TRBJ2-3, reads DGGITQSPKYLFRKEGQNVTLSCEQNLNHDAMYWYRQDPGQGLRLIYYSQIVNDFQKGDIAEGYSVSREKKESFPLTVTSAQKNPTAFYLCASSLNTDTQYFGPGTRLTVL.

The V gene is TRBV20-1, the J gene TRBJ1-6; D ambiguous. The germline gives CDR1 DFQATT, CDR2 SNEGSKA (reference sequence). The V end lost 1 base, the J end lost 0 bases, and 13 bases lay between the germline ends. The CDR3 has 17 amino acids. The CDR3: CSARVGIVGSYNSPLHF. The CDR3 bases are TGCAGTGCTAGAGTGGGTATTGTGGGCTCCTATAATTCACCCCTCCACTTT.

The CDR3 DNA reads TGTGCCAGCAGCTTAGCCTCCGGGACAGGGGGCAGGCGGAACACTGAAGCTTTCTTT. Residues: CASSLASGTGGRRNTEAFF. This chain uses TRBV11-2 with TRBJ1-1; TRBD1 agrees at 12 bases. This CDR3 region has 19 residues. The V gene's germline CDR1 is SGHAT and CDR2 FQNNGV. The V and J ends lost 1 base and 1 base, in that order; junction bases with no gene match: 10.

This clonotype was counted once. The chain employs TRBV10-3 and TRBJ1-3; D not resolved. The CDR3 runs to 11 residues. From germline, CDR1 is ENHRY and CDR2 SYGVKD. Deletions cut 4 bases from V and 5 bases from J, with 3 bases between. The CDR3 here is CAISVRNTIYF. The CDR3 DNA sequence: TGTGCCATCAGTGTCAGAAACACCATATATTTT.

The chain is built from TRBV30 and TRBJ1-1; 9 bases line up with TRBD1. Germline CDR1 and CDR2: GTSNPN and SVGIG (reference sequence). Unmatched junction bases numbered 8, after V lost 3 bases and J lost 0 bases. The length of the CDR3 is 16 residues. The DNA for the CDR3 is TGTGCCTGGAGCCACCCGGGACAGGGACTGAACACTGAAGCTTTCTTT. Residues: CAWSHPGQGLNTEAFF.

This chain uses TRBV6-2 or TRBV6-3 with TRBJ2-7; 7 bases map to TRBD1. With V trimmed by 6 bases and J by 3 bases, 8 bases remained unmatched. Per the germline V gene, CDR1 is MNHEY and CDR2 is SVGEGT. There are 14 residues in the CDR3. This chain's CDR3 is CASSSRDRLYEQYF. CDR3 nucleotides: TGTGCCAGCAGCTCCCGGGACAGACTCTACGAGCAGTACTTC.

The CDR3 coding sequence is TGTGCCAGCAGGGGGGACCTTTTGAACACTGAAGCTTTCTTT. Translated, it gives CASRGDLLNTEAFF. The chain combines TRBV2 with TRBJ1-1, with a tentative D call TRBD1 (5 bases). The CDR3 extends over 14 amino acids. Germline CDR1 reads SNHLY; CDR2 reads FYNNEI. Trimming removed 6 bases at V and 0 bases at J, with 11 bases between.

Only a few counts were recorded for this clonotype. This rearrangement joins TRBV6-1 to TRBJ2-7, with D possibly matching TRBD2 (5 bases). Germline CDR1 is MNHNS and CDR2 is SASEGT. This CDR3 spans 11 amino acids. Trimming left V 6 bases short and J 3 bases short, with 6 bases between. The CDR3 nucleotides read TGTGCCAGCAGAAGCGGCTACGAGCAGTACTTC. Its translation: CASRSGYEQYF.

The rearrangement uses TRBV6-1 and TRBJ2-2; 9 bases are a match to TRBD1. Germline CDR1 reads MNHNS; CDR2 reads SASEGT. The V and J ends lost 6 bases and 4 bases, in that order; junction bases with no gene match: 6. CDR3 size: 15 residues. The CDR3: CASSEQGAATGELFF. CDR3 in DNA: TGTGCCAGCAGCGAACAGGGGGCGGCCACCGGGGAGCTGTTTTTT.

V usage is TRBV18 and J usage is TRBJ2-3, with 7 positions matching TRBD1. The CDR3 covers 15 residues. The V gene's germline CDR1 is KGHSH and CDR2 LQKENI. V was pared by 4 bases and J by 4 bases, with 8 bases of the junction left unmatched. The CDR3 sequence is CASSRLQGKADTQYF. The CDR3 DNA reads TGTGCCAGCTCACGTTTACAGGGGAAGGCAGATACGCAGTATTTT.

The chain couples TRBV20-1 to TRBJ2-1, with D maybe TRBD2 (6 bases). The CDR3 sequence is 11 residues long. Trimming took off 3 bases at V and 13 bases at J, with 13 bases between the two ends. The germline CDR1 and CDR2 sequences are DFQATT and SNEGSKA (reference sequence). The CDR3 here is CSARGTQGQFF. Written as DNA, the CDR3 is TGCAGTGCTAGGGGGACTCAGGGTCAGTTCTTC.

The chain joins TRBV20-1 to TRBJ1-1; 8 bases are a match to TRBD1. CDR1 and CDR2 (germline): DFQATT, SNEGSKA (reference sequence). V was clipped by 8 bases and J by 2 bases; unmatched bases: 7. This CDR3 is 13 amino acids long. This CDR3 is CSPGQGSNTEAFF. In DNA form, the CDR3 reads TGCAGTCCCGGACAGGGCAGCAACACTGAAGCTTTCTTT.

The chain combines TRBV27 with TRBJ1-1; no clear D. V lost 6 bases and J lost 11, with 19 bases in between. Germline CDR1 reads MNHEY; CDR2 reads SMNVEV (reference sequence). The CDR3 runs 13 residues. The CDR3 DNA sequence: TGTGCCAGCAGCAAGGCACCCACCGTGAGGGCTTTCTTT. Its translation: CASSKAPTVRAFF.

This clonotype showed up just a few times. This chain uses TRBV15 with TRBJ1-4, with a tentative D call TRBD1 (5 bases). This CDR3 comprises 16 residues. The germline CDR1 and CDR2 sequences are LNHNV and YYDKDF (reference sequence). V gave up 2 bases and J gave up 7 bases, with 17 bases separating them. CDR3 residues: CATSRSGGWGGEKLFF. The CDR3 DNA reads as TGTGCCACCAGCAGATCTGGGGGATGGGGAGGTGAAAAACTGTTTTTT.

The chain has TRBV2 and TRBJ1-5; D unresolved. Trimming left V 2 bases short and J 9 bases short, with 23 bases between. The CDR3 is made up of 17 amino acids. Germline V gives CDR1 SNHLY, CDR2 FYNNEI. CDR3 region: CASSELVNSRDIRPQHF. CDR3 bases: TGTGCCAGCAGTGAATTAGTAAACAGTCGTGACATTAGGCCCCAGCATTTT.

The chain couples TRBV14 to TRBJ2-7; 9 bases fit TRBD2. V shed 3 bases, J shed 5 bases, and the junction held 8 bases outside the gene matches. The CDR3 runs to 15 residues. Germline loops: CDR1 SGHDN, CDR2 FVKESK. The CDR3 is CASSHIAGESHEQYF. In nucleotides, the CDR3 is TGTGCCAGCAGCCACATAGCGGGAGAGTCCCACGAGCAGTACTTC.

This clonotype came up a few times. The chain recombines TRBV28 with TRBJ1-5, with no clear D. Deletions cut 5 bases from V and 1 base from J, with 15 bases between. The CDR3 loop spans 16 amino acids. Germline lookup yields CDR1 MDHEN and CDR2 SYDVKM. The CDR3 region is CASSDILRRSNQPQHF. CDR3 DNA sequence: TGTGCCAGCAGTGACATTTTGAGAAGGAGCAATCAGCCCCAGCATTTT. Variable domain in full (rest from reference TRBV28 and TRBJ1-5): DVKVTQSSRYLVKRTGEKVFLECVQDMDHENMFWYRQDPGLGLRLIYFSYDVKMKEKGDIPEGYSVSREKKERFSLILESASTNQTSMYLCASSDILRRSNQPQHFGDGTRLSIL.

This clonotype is judged medium-sized. The gene calls are TRBV7-9 and TRBJ1-3; D possibly corresponds to TRBD1 (5 bases). Trimming took 5 bases from V and 0 from J, leaving 20 bases between them. CDR3 length: 18 amino acids. Per the germline V gene, CDR1 is SEHNR and CDR2 is FQNEAQ (reference sequence). CDR3 sequence: CASSPRGVRGGSGNTIYF. The CDR3 DNA follows: TGTGCCAGCAGCCCTCGGGGGGTCCGTGGGGGCTCTGGAAACACCATATATTTT.

In this sample, this clonotype turned up a few times. The gene calls are TRBV6-2 or TRBV6-3 and TRBJ1-4, with D possibly TRBD1 on 6 matching bases. Looked up from germline, CDR1 is MNHEY and CDR2 is SVGEGT. Deletions cut 6 bases from V and 3 bases from J, with 17 bases between. The CDR3 is 16 amino acids. CDR3 sequence: CASRDRLGQPNEKLFF. CDR3 coding DNA: TGTGCCAGCAGGGACCGTCTTGGACAGCCTAATGAAAAACTGTTTTTT.

The chain joins TRBV20-1 to TRBJ2-7; 9 bases are a match to TRBD2. CDR3 length: 15 amino acids. Trimming took 3 bases from V and 0 from J; bases not matched to a gene: 6. The germline V gene encodes CDR1 DFQATT and CDR2 SNEGSKA (reference sequence). The DNA for the CDR3 is TGCAGTGCTAGGGCTAGCGGGATAATCTCCTACGAGCAGTACTTC. The encoded protein is CSARASGIISYEQYF.

The gene calls are TRBV9 and TRBJ1-2; no clear D. V gave up 4 bases and J gave up 8 bases, with 12 bases separating them. Per germline, CDR1 SGDLS and CDR2 YYNGEE. The CDR3 is 12 residues long. The CDR3 here is CASSSPPRGYTF. In DNA form, the CDR3 reads TGTGCCAGCAGCTCACCCCCTCGGGGCTACACCTTC.